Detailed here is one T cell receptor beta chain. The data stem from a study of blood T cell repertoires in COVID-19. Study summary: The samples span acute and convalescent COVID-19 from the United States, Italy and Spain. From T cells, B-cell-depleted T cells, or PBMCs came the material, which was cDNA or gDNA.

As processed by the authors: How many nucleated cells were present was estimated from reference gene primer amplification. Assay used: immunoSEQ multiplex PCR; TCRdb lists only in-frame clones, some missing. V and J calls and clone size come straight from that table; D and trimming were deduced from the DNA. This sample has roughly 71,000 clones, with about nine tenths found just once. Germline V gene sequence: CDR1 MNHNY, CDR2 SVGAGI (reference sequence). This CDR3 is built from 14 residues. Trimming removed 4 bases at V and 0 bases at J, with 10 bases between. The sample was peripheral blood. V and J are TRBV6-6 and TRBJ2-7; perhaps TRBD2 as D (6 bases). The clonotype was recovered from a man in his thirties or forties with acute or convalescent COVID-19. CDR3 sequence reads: CASSSTGGSYEQYF. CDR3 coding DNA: TGTGCCAGCAGTTCTACCGGGGGCTCCTACGAGCAGTACTTC.